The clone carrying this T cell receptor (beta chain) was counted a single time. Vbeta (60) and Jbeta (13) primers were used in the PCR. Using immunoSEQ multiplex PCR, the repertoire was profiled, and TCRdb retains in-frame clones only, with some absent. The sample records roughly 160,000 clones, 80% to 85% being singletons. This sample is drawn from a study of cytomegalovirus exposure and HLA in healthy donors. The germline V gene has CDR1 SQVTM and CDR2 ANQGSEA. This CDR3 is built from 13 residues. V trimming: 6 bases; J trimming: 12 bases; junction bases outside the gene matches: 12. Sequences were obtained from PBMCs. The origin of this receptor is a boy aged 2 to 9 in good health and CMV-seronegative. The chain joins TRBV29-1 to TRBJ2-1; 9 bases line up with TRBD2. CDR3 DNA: TGCAGCGTGGCGGGGTTGGCGGGAGGGGGGCAGTTCTTC. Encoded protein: CSVAGLAGGGQFF.